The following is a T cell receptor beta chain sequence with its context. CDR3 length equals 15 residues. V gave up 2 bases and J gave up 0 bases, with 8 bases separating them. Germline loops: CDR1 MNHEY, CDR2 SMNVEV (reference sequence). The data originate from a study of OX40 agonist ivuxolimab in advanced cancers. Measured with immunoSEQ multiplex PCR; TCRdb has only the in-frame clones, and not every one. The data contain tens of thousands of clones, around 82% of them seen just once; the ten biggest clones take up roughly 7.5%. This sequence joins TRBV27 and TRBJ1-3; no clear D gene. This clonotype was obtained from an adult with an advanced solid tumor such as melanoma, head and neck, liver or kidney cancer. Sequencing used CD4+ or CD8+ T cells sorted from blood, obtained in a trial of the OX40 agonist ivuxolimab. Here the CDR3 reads CASSLKAFSGNTIYF. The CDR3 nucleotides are TGTGCCAGCAGTTTAAAGGCCTTCTCTGGAAACACCATATATTTT.